This T cell receptor (beta chain) was captured by sequencing in a study of Ad26.COV2.S vaccination and SARS-CoV-2 variants. On the study more broadly: In the study, Ad26.COV2.S was injected intramuscularly once, or twice 56 days apart. Study results and limitations: In vaccinated individuals, spike-specific CD8+ and CD4+ T cell responses reportedly displayed substantial breadth.

Sequencing was performed with immunoSEQ multiplex PCR; in TCRdb, only in-frame clones are kept and a portion is missing. Found here are 400,000 to 450,000 clones, 92% of them singletons; the top ten hold roughly 1.7%. Treatment of the sample: roughly 19 received Ad26.COV2.S at low or high dose, single or two shots; about 5 received placebo; per-sample allocation not given. On day 63 after the first injection, vaccine and placebo recipients gave samples. The V gene's germline CDR1 is MDHEN and CDR2 SYDVKM. This CDR3 comprises 16 residues. Trimming took 6 bases from V and 0 from J, leaving 15 bases between them. Comment on this clone: As yet, its antigen is unknown.

The receptor comes from a person between 18 and 59 years old who received the Ad26.COV2.S COVID-19 vaccine or a placebo. The sequencing here drew on peripheral blood, taken in a trial of Ad26.COV2.S vaccine versus placebo. The chain employs TRBV28 and TRBJ1-3; no firm D call. The CDR3 DNA reads TGTGCCAGCAGAAACGGACGGAAAAGCTCTGGAAACACCATATATTTT. Amino acids: CASRNGRKSSGNTIYF. Based on the CDR3 plus reference TRBV28 and TRBJ1-3, the full variable domain is DVKVTQSSRYLVKRTGEKVFLECVQDMDHENMFWYRQDPGLGLRLIYFSYDVKMKEKGDIPEGYSVSREKKERFSLILESASTNQTSMYLCASRNGRKSSGNTIYFGEGSWLTVV.